This TCR beta chain was obtained from a study of blood T cell repertoires in COVID-19. The wider study: Researchers got acute and convalescent COVID-19 samples from the United States, Italy and Spain. Sample material is recorded as cDNA or gDNA derived from T cells, B-cell-depleted T cells, or PBMCs.

V lost 2 bases to trimming and J lost 2 bases, with 7 bases between them. This CDR3 spans 13 amino acids. Germline CDR1 SGHTS, CDR2 YDEGEE. Authors' analysis steps: Estimation of nucleated cell counts was performed using reference gene primer amplification. The data were produced by immunoSEQ multiplex PCR, yet TCRdb's version contains in-frame clones alone and is incomplete. That table gives V, J and clone size, and the DNA gave D and trimming. The sample carries some 200,000 clones, around 86% recorded once. The sample consisted of peripheral blood. J is TRBJ1-2 and V is TRBV5-8; D possibly corresponds to TRBD1 (6 bases). The receptor comes from a middle-aged man with active or convalescent COVID-19. CDR3 DNA: TGTGCCAGCAGCTTAAGGGGGAACTATGGCTACACCTTC. Protein: CASSLRGNYGYTF.